This T cell receptor (beta chain) is from a study of blood T cell repertoires in COVID-19. In the study overall: In each case, the material was cDNA or gDNA derived from T cells, B-cell-depleted T cells, or PBMCs.

The CDR3 contains 17 residues. Trimming took off 10 bases at V and 0 bases at J, with 22 bases between the two ends. Germline V CDR1 and CDR2: LNHDA, SQIVND (reference sequence). Data came from immunoSEQ multiplex PCR; TCRdb stores just in-frame clones and leaves some out. Of more than 100,000 clones in the sample, over 75% were seen once. The sequence derives from a human donor in a cohort sampled during active or convalescent COVID-19. The rearrangement uses TRBV19 and TRBJ2-1; maybe TRBD1 (6 bases). The sequenced sample was peripheral blood. The DNA for the CDR3 is TGTGCCACAAGGTCCGTACAGGGCCAAAGCTCCTACAATGAGCAGTTCTTC. It encodes CATRSVQGQSSYNEQFF.